The clone carrying this T cell receptor beta chain was observed a single time. The antigen remains unidentified. This entry is derived from a study of shared clonotypes between healthy human individuals. Turning to the study itself: The study used three CD4 naive, three CD4 memory, two CD8 naive and one CD8 memory plate per donor.

Germline CDR1 is MNHNS and CDR2 is SASEGT. This CDR3 region has 15 residues. V lost 1 base, J lost 5 bases, and 14 bases lay in between. Points from the study as a whole: What naive subsets generally showed was a larger estimated richness than memory subsets showed. Approximately 4.6% of naive CD4 clonotypes were common to a few donors.

Libraries were prepared by immunoSEQ multiplex PCR; TCRdb keeps only in-frame clonotypes and omits some of them. The sample contains 2 million to 2.5 million clones, 80% to 95% of which appear only once. The sample taken for sequencing was naive CD4+ T cells from PBMCs. The subset here: CD45RA+ positively selected. The rearrangement uses TRBV6-1 and TRBJ2-5; D tentatively reads TRBD1 or TRBD2 (6 bases each). The TCR was taken from a man aged 18 to 30 in good health. Some clones in this sample may be carry-over from other donors' samples. In DNA form, the CDR3 reads TGTGCCAGCAGTGAAGGAAGGGGGGCGCGGGAGACCCAGTACTTC. As protein: CASSEGRGARETQYF.